The 32 T cell receptor beta chains reported below all come from one sample, sequenced in a study of blood T cell repertoires in COVID-19. Data came from immunoSEQ multiplex PCR; TCRdb stores just in-frame clones and leaves some out. The data contain under 150,000 clones, about 80% of them singletons. Source material: peripheral blood. Receptor source: a man aged 55 to 70 with acute or convalescent COVID-19.

The V call is TRBV7-2, the J call TRBJ2-2; 7 nucleotides line up with TRBD2. The V segment lost 2 bases and the J segment 7 bases; nucleotides outside the gene matches: 7. The CDR3 is 15 amino acids. CDR1 and CDR2 (germline): SGHTA, FQGNSA. The CDR3 DNA follows: TGTGCCAGCAGCTTATGGGAGGGGACGAGCGGGGAGCTGTTTTTT. It specifies CASSLWEGTSGELFF.

The chain links TRBV6-5 to TRBJ2-6; TRBD2 might be the D (5 bases). CDR1 is MNHEY, CDR2 SVGAGI, per germline. Trimming removed 7 bases at V and 2 bases at J, with 12 bases between. The CDR3 is 15 amino acids. The CDR3 spells CASTGFVAGANVLTF. CDR3 bases: TGTGCCAGCACGGGGTTCGTGGCTGGGGCCAACGTCCTGACTTTC.

The chain carries TRBV6-1 and TRBJ1-2; a possible D gene is TRBD1 (6 bases). The CDR3 is 15 residues long. CDR1 is MNHNS and CDR2 is SASEGT in the germline V gene. Trimming removed 0 bases at V and 2 bases at J, with 10 bases between. The CDR3 nucleotides are TGTGCCAGCAGTGAAGCGCCCCAGGGGAACTATGGCTACACCTTC. Amino acid sequence: CASSEAPQGNYGYTF.

The rearrangement uses TRBV14 and TRBJ2-3; 13 bases are shared with TRBD2. Germline assignment: CDR1 SGHDN and CDR2 FVKESK. The CDR3 runs to 16 residues. V lost 2 bases to trimming and J lost 7 bases; unmatched junction nucleotides: 6. The CDR3: CASSQLGTSGMNTQYF. The CDR3 DNA reads as TGTGCCAGCAGCCAACTTGGGACTAGCGGGATGAATACGCAGTATTTT.

This rearrangement joins TRBV7-6 to TRBJ1-5; tentatively, D is TRBD1 (6 bases). Germline V lookup: CDR1 SGHVS, CDR2 FNYEAQ. The V end was cut by 5 bases, the J end by 4 bases, with 15 bases between. CDR3 length: 15 residues. CDR3 DNA: TGTGCCAGCAGCCGTAATACAGGGCTAAATCAGCCCCAGCATTTT. Amino acids: CASSRNTGLNQPQHF.

The CDR3 loop reads CASSAIASGSLSVQYF. The CDR3 DNA sequence: TGTGCCAGCAGCGCCATTGCTAGCGGGAGTTTGTCCGTGCAGTACTTC. The chain is built from TRBV9 and TRBJ2-7, with 10 bases fitting TRBD2. The trim removed 3 bases at V and 9 bases at J, leaving 15 bases unmatched. This CDR3 has 16 residues. CDR1 and CDR2 from the germline V gene are SGDLS and YYNGEE.

The chain links TRBV18 to TRBJ2-3; D gene uncertain. The CDR3 totals 13 residues. Trimming removed 3 bases at V and 2 bases at J, with 6 bases between. Looked up from germline, CDR1 is KGHSH and CDR2 is LQKENI. The chain's CDR3 is CASSPGFTDTQYF. CDR3 nucleotides: TGTGCCAGCTCACCCGGGTTCACAGATACGCAGTATTTT.

The chain links TRBV5-1 to TRBJ2-2, with D unresolved. This CDR3 spans 12 amino acids. V was cut by 3 bases and J by 8 bases, with 8 bases left in between. Germline-derived CDR1 and CDR2 are SGHRS and YFSETQ. In DNA form, the CDR3 reads TGCGCCAGCAGCTCCGCTAGAGGGGAGCTGTTTTTT. Protein sequence: CASSSARGELFF.

CDR3 protein: CSVEEAGTGYYEQYF. The DNA for the CDR3 is TGCAGCGTTGAAGAAGCCGGGACAGGATACTACGAGCAGTACTTC. The chain recombines TRBV29-1 with TRBJ2-7; TRBD1 agrees at 8 bases. The CDR3 covers 15 residues. V lost 0 bases, J lost 3 bases, and 7 bases stayed unmatched. Germline CDR1 and CDR2: SQVTM and ANQGSEA.

The rearrangement joins TRBV19 to TRBJ1-4; the D gene is possibly TRBD1 (6 bases). From germline, CDR1 is LNHDA and CDR2 SQIVND (reference sequence). Trimming left V 6 bases short and J 10 bases short, with 18 bases between. CDR3 length: 14 amino acids. The CDR3 DNA follows: TGTGCCAGTAGCACCCAGGGGACCGCCCGAAAACTGTTTTTT. It translates to CASSTQGTARKLFF.

The CDR3 loop is CASSNPIEISNTEAFF. The CDR3 DNA is TGTGCCAGCAGTAACCCTATAGAGATATCGAACACTGAAGCTTTCTTT. This chain connects TRBV6-2 or TRBV6-3 to TRBJ1-1, with no clear D. The V end lost 5 bases, the J end lost 1 base, and 17 bases lay between the germline ends. Germline V gene sequence: CDR1 MNHEY, CDR2 SVGEGT. The CDR3 length is 16 residues.

The V gene is TRBV28, the J gene TRBJ2-1; 8 nucleotides match TRBD2. Germline V gene lookup returns CDR1 MDHEN and CDR2 SYDVKM. CDR3 length equals 16 residues. Trimming took 5 bases from V and 3 from J; bases not matched to a gene: 9. The CDR3 DNA reads TGTGCCAGCAGTGGCTCCGGGACTAGGCACTACAATGAGCAGTTCTTC. Its protein product is CASSGSGTRHYNEQFF.

The chain uses TRBV30 and TRBJ2-3, with 10 bases fitting TRBD2. There are 16 residues in the CDR3. Germline V gene sequence: CDR1 GTSNPN, CDR2 SVGIG (reference sequence). The ends lost 3 bases at V and 0 bases at J; junction bases unmatched: 6. Here the CDR3 DNA reads TGTGCCTGGAGCGCGGGACTAGCGCTTAGCACAGATACGCAGTATTTT. Translated: CAWSAGLALSTDTQYF.

This chain links TRBV9 with TRBJ1-2; D call uncertain. Germline V CDR1 and CDR2: SGDLS, YYNGEE. Trimming left V 4 bases short and J 2 bases short, with 9 bases between. This CDR3 is 13 amino acids long. DNA for the CDR3: TGTGCCAGCAGCCCCCGTGAGAACTATGGCTACACCTTC. Translating gives CASSPRENYGYTF.

This clone was counted once. The chain links TRBV5-1 to TRBJ2-1; TRBD2 matches at 14 bases. CDR1 is SGHRS, CDR2 YFSETQ, per germline. The CDR3 runs 15 residues. Losses at the gene ends were 6 bases for V and 8 bases for J; bases not matched to a gene: 7. The CDR3 nucleotides are TGCGCCAGCAATCTGGGGACTAGCGGGAGCGATGAGCAGTTCTTC. As protein: CASNLGTSGSDEQFF.

The V gene is TRBV6-2 or TRBV6-3, the J gene TRBJ2-2, with 10 bases aligning to TRBD1. CDR1 is MNHEY, CDR2 SVGEGT, per germline. The junction had 3 bases not matched to a gene; V was cut back by 4 bases and J by 1 base. The CDR3 runs 16 residues. The CDR3 region is CASSLTGGMNTGELFF. The CDR3 DNA reads as TGTGCCAGCAGTTTGACAGGGGGCATGAACACCGGGGAGCTGTTTTTT.

This chain uses TRBV15 with TRBJ1-4; tentatively, D is TRBD1 (5 bases). Germline CDR1 reads LNHNV; CDR2 reads YYDKDF (reference sequence). The CDR3 is made up of 17 amino acids. V shed 0 bases and J shed 8 bases, with 19 bases lying between them. For the CDR3, the DNA is TGTGCCACCAGCAGAGATCTTAGGACGGGGGTCGGAGAAAAACTGTTTTTT. This encodes CATSRDLRTGVGEKLFF.

V gene TRBV10-3 combines with J gene TRBJ1-5; D is uncertain. This CDR3 region has 14 residues. Germline values: CDR1 ENHRY, CDR2 SYGVKD. The ends were cut back, 4 bases at V and 8 bases at J, with 15 bases in the middle. The CDR3 nucleotides are TGTGCCATCAGTGGATCGCAGTTTCAGGAGCCCCAGCATTTT. The encoded protein is CAISGSQFQEPQHF.

This clone has just a few counts. The chain couples TRBV24-1 to TRBJ2-3, with 8 bases aligning to TRBD1. Germline assignment: CDR1 KGHDR and CDR2 SFDVKD. The CDR3 runs 16 residues. J lost 5 bases, V lost 6 bases, and 12 bases had no gene match. The DNA for the CDR3 is TGTGCCACCAGTACGGTAAGACAGGGGAAGAAAGATACGCAGTATTTT. It codes for CATSTVRQGKKDTQYF.

The chain couples TRBV14 to TRBJ1-3; TRBD1 is a possible D gene (6 bases). The germline V and J ends were trimmed by 2 bases and 0 bases, with 11 bases remaining between them. The germline gives CDR1 SGHDN, CDR2 FVKESK. The CDR3 runs to 16 residues. CDR3 region: CASSQITGSSGNTIYF. The CDR3 DNA reads TGTGCCAGCAGCCAAATCACAGGGAGCTCTGGAAACACCATATATTTT.

This clone has only one observation. The J gene is TRBJ2-7, the V gene TRBV19, with TRBD2 matching over 11 bases. The V gene's germline CDR1 is LNHDA and CDR2 SQIVND (reference sequence). J gave up 5 bases and V 1 base, and 7 bases lay outside the gene matches. The CDR3 length is 16 residues. CDR3: CASSIGGASGRNEQYF. DNA for the CDR3: TGTGCCAGTAGTATAGGAGGAGCTAGCGGGAGGAACGAGCAGTACTTC.

This chain links TRBV6-5 with TRBJ2-3; 14 bases are shared with TRBD2. V gave up 2 bases and J gave up 7 bases; unmatched junction bases: 5. Looked up from germline, CDR1 is MNHEY and CDR2 is SVGAGI. This CDR3 has 16 amino acids. CDR3 sequence: CASSYPGLAGGNTQYF. DNA for the CDR3: TGTGCCAGCAGTTACCCTGGACTAGCGGGAGGAAATACGCAGTATTTT.

This sequence joins TRBV28 and TRBJ2-7; D is possibly TRBD1 (7 bases). Trimming pared 2 bases from V and 6 bases from J, leaving 17 bases between. The length of the CDR3 is 15 residues. Germline-derived CDR1 and CDR2 are MDHEN and SYDVKM. Here the CDR3 DNA reads TGTGCCAGCAGTTTACCCGCGGGACAGCTAACCGAGCAGTACTTC. Encoded protein: CASSLPAGQLTEQYF.

The genes are TRBV4-1 and TRBJ2-2; TRBD2 is a possible D gene (6 bases). V lost 4 bases, J lost 7 bases, and 13 bases lay in between. Germline values: CDR1 MGHRA, CDR2 YSYEKL. The CDR3 spans 14 residues. DNA for the CDR3: TGCGCCAGCAGCCCCACTCTAGCGATCGGGGAGCTGTTTTTT. Translation gives CASSPTLAIGELFF.

V and J are TRBV19 and TRBJ1-5; 8 bases map to TRBD1. V was clipped by 6 bases and J by 2 bases; unmatched bases: 12. Germline V CDR1 and CDR2: LNHDA, SQIVND (reference sequence). The CDR3 is made up of 17 amino acids. The DNA for the CDR3 is TGTGCCAGTAGATCGGACAGGGAAGCAAGGGGCAATCAGCCCCAGCATTTT. It specifies CASRSDREARGNQPQHF.

This clone was observed a handful of times. Other DNA sequences in this specimen translate into the identical CDR3. The chain uses TRBV28 and TRBJ1-3, with D possibly matching TRBD1 (5 bases). The germline V gene has CDR1 MDHEN and CDR2 SYDVKM. This CDR3 is 15 amino acids long. V was pared by 2 bases and J by 0 bases, with 8 bases between. CDR3: CASSLGGGSGNTIYF. The CDR3 DNA sequence: TGTGCCAGCAGTTTAGGGGGAGGCTCTGGAAACACCATATATTTT. The full variable domain, with the rest looked up from reference TRBV28 and TRBJ1-3, is DVKVTQSSRYLVKRTGEKVFLECVQDMDHENMFWYRQDPGLGLRLIYFSYDVKMKEKGDIPEGYSVSREKKERFSLILESASTNQTSMYLCASSLGGGSGNTIYFGEGSWLTVV.

The chain has TRBV9 and TRBJ1-2; 7 nucleotides match TRBD1. CDR1 and CDR2 from the germline V gene are SGDLS and YYNGEE. The CDR3 extends over 15 amino acids. V lost 4 bases, J lost 4 bases, and 10 bases stayed unmatched. Written as DNA, the CDR3 is TGTGCCAGCAGCCCCCCAGGGGGGCAGAGCTATGGCTACACCTTC. Translating it yields CASSPPGGQSYGYTF.

The V and J genes are TRBV2 and TRBJ2-1; TRBD2 aligns across 9 bases. Trimming removed 5 bases from V and 5 bases from J; junction bases left unmatched: 1. The length of the CDR3 is 13 residues. Per germline, CDR1 SNHLY and CDR2 FYNNEI. CDR3 protein: CASSKREDNEQFF. The CDR3 nucleotides are TGTGCCAGCAGTAAGCGGGAGGACAATGAGCAGTTCTTC.

V usage is TRBV11-1 and J usage is TRBJ2-5, with D possibly matching TRBD1 (6 bases). The V and J ends lost 4 bases and 5 bases respectively, with 14 bases between them. Germline V gives CDR1 SGHAT, CDR2 FQDESV (reference sequence). The CDR3 runs to 14 residues. CDR3: CASSSRQVQETQYF. The CDR3 DNA sequence: TGTGCCAGCAGCTCGCGACAGGTCCAGGAGACCCAGTACTTC.

The CDR3 bases are TGTGCCGCCTTAGCTACAGGACAGATGAACACTGAAGCTTTCTTT. It translates to CAALATGQMNTEAFF. The chain combines TRBV28 with TRBJ1-1; TRBD1 might be the D (6 bases). Germline CDR1 reads MDHEN; CDR2 reads SYDVKM. Trimming stripped 11 bases from V and 0 bases from J, with 19 bases between. This CDR3 comprises 15 residues.

In DNA, the CDR3 is TGCGCCAGCCAACAGGGGTCCGACACTGAAGCTTTCTTT. Encoded protein: CASQQGSDTEAFF. The chain couples TRBV5-1 to TRBJ1-1; 7 bases fit TRBD1. Germline-derived CDR1 and CDR2 are SGHRS and YFSETQ. V lost 7 bases and J lost 3; bases outside the gene matches: 6. This CDR3 is built from 13 residues.

This clone was seen more than once but under ten times. The J gene is TRBJ1-5, the V gene TRBV28, with 9 bases identical to TRBD1. The V and J ends lost 6 bases and 7 bases, in that order; junction bases with no gene match: 16. The CDR3 is 17 amino acids. CDR1 MDHEN and CDR2 SYDVKM come from the germline V gene. The CDR3 is CASRLFTGTGRGQPQHF. The CDR3, as DNA: TGTGCCAGCAGACTTTTTACCGGGACAGGGAGGGGGCAGCCCCAGCATTTT.